These T cell receptor beta chains were read from a single sample in a study of cytomegalovirus exposure and HLA in healthy donors. Libraries were prepared by immunoSEQ multiplex PCR; TCRdb keeps only in-frame clonotypes and omits some of them. The sample includes fewer than 200,000 clones, about four fifths of them seen just once. What was sequenced was PBMCs. Receptor source: a male donor in good health and CMV-seronegative. Each CDR3 is given with its conserved first and last residue. Each record gives: D gene, J gene, V gene, clone size, CDR3 DNA, CDR3 protein. A D gene is named only where the DNA matches it firmly. Clone size is given for some rows only: seen once, a few or many times, or a class if the clone is expanded.

TRBD1	TRBJ1-5	TRBV6-5	NA	TGTGCCAGCAGCAGGACAGGGGGCGCGGACCAGCCCCAGCATTTT	CASSRTGGADQPQHF
NA	TRBJ1-2	TRBV7-9	NA	TGTGCCAGCAGCCCGGGGGGGGCCCTCCTCTATGGCTACACCTTC	CASSPGGALLYGYTF
TRBD1	TRBJ2-7	TRBV9	NA	TGTGCCAGCAGCGTACCGCGGACAGGGCTCGAGCAGTACTTC	CASSVPRTGLEQYF
TRBD2	TRBJ2-1	TRBV2	NA	TGTGCCAGCAGTGCTCGACTAGCGGGAAATAATGAGCAGTTCTTC	CASSARLAGNNEQFF
TRBD2	TRBJ2-7	TRBV5-8	NA	TGTGCCAGCAGCTTGATGGCTAGCGGGAGGGCCCACTACGAGCAGTACTTC	CASSLMASGRAHYEQYF
TRBD1	TRBJ1-1	TRBV7-9	NA	TGTTCCAGCAGTTACGACAGGGGGCCCACTGAAGCTTTCTTT	CSSSYDRGPTEAFF
NA	TRBJ1-2	TRBV2	NA	TGTGCCAGCGGGCCTACTAACTATGGCTACACCTTC	CASGPTNYGYTF
NA	TRBJ2-1	TRBV2	NA	TGTGCCAGCAGCCTCAAGAGACAGATGCAGTTCTTC	CASSLKRQMQFF
NA	TRBJ2-7	TRBV5-1	NA	TGCGCCAGCAGCTTGGCCGGGGAATTATACGAGCAGTACTTC	CASSLAGELYEQYF
TRBD1	TRBJ1-1	TRBV7-9	NA	TGTGCCACCAAGTGGACTCCTGGGCAGGGGGGCACTGAAGCTTTCTTT	CATKWTPGQGGTEAFF
NA	TRBJ2-7	TRBV5-1	NA	TGCGCCAGCAGCTTGGTTCGGGACAACTCCTACGAGCAGTACTTC	CASSLVRDNSYEQYF
TRBD1	TRBJ1-2	TRBV6-5	few	TGTGCCAGCAGTCCCCGCGGGACAGTGGGGGATGGCTACACCTTC	CASSPRGTVGDGYTF
NA	TRBJ1-2	TRBV4-3	NA	TGCGCCAGCAGCCAAGAAAAGGTAGCCGCGGCCTTCGGCTACACCTTC	CASSQEKVAAAFGYTF
NA	TRBJ1-5	TRBV6-5	NA	TGTGCCAGCAGTTCCGTGGGCGGGAGCAATCAGCCCCAGCATTTT	CASSSVGGSNQPQHF
TRBD1	TRBJ2-1	TRBV11-2	NA	TGTGCCAGCAGCCGACAGGGCGCCAAGGGGTACAATGAGCAGTTCTTC	CASSRQGAKGYNEQFF
NA	TRBJ2-5	TRBV6-1	NA	TGTGCCAGCAGTACGGGGGTGGGAGAGACCCAGTACTTC	CASSTGVGETQYF
NA	TRBJ2-7	TRBV7-9	NA	TGTGCCAGCAGTACGACAGAGACCTACGAGCAGTACTTC	CASSTTETYEQYF
NA	TRBJ1-2	TRBV19	once	TGTGCCTCGACGGGGGAAGTCTATGGCTACACCTTC	CASTGEVYGYTF
TRBD1	TRBJ1-2	TRBV5-5	NA	TGTGCCAGCAGCCGTCCAGGGGGTTTGGGTGGCTACACCTTC	CASSRPGGLGGYTF
TRBD1	TRBJ1-5	TRBV6-6	NA	TGTGCCAGCAGTTACAGACAGGGGGCCAATCAGCCCCAGCATTTT	CASSYRQGANQPQHF
NA	TRBJ1-1	TRBV4-2	once	TGTGCCAGCAGCCAAGATCCGGGGGGTGGGACTGAAGCTTTCTTT	CASSQDPGGGTEAFF
TRBD2	TRBJ2-3	TRBV6-1	NA	TGTGCCAGCAGTGAGATCCCCTCTCGCGGGGGGAGCACAGATACGCAGTATTTT	CASSEIPSRGGSTDTQYF
TRBD2	TRBJ2-5	TRBV5-1	NA	TGCGCCAGCAGCCAGGGGACTAGCGGGGGGAGAGAGACCCAGTACTTC	CASSQGTSGGRETQYF
NA	TRBJ2-2	TRBV7-9	NA	TGTGCCAGCAGCTTACAGGTGAACACCGGGGAGCTGTTTTTT	CASSLQVNTGELFF
NA	TRBJ2-7	TRBV12-5	NA	TGTGCTAGTTCCCGGCACTACGAGCAGTACTTC	CASSRHYEQYF
NA	TRBJ1-1	TRBV7-8	NA	TGTGCCAGCAGCTTAGTTACCCCGTCTACGAATACTGAAGCTTTCTTT	CASSLVTPSTNTEAFF
NA	TRBJ2-4	TRBV9	NA	TGTGCCAGCAGCGTTGACGGTCAGGTCAAAAACATTCAGTACTTC	CASSVDGQVKNIQYF
NA	TRBJ1-5	TRBV19	few	TGTGCCAGTAGTATTTCTCATCTGAGCGGAAGCAACAATCAGCCCCAGCATTTT	CASSISHLSGSNNQPQHF
NA	TRBJ2-7	TRBV7-2	once	TGTGCCAGCAGCGCTCAGTTTACCTCCTACGAGCAGTACTTC	CASSAQFTSYEQYF
NA	TRBJ1-4	TRBV4-3	NA	TGCGCCAGCAGCCAAGATGGCGGGGCAACTAATGAAAAACTGTTTTTT	CASSQDGGATNEKLFF
NA	TRBJ1-1	TRBV4-1	NA	TGCGCCAGCAGCCAAGTCCCCCTTAACACTGAAGCTTTCTTT	CASSQVPLNTEAFF
NA	TRBJ1-1	TRBV28	NA	TGTGCCAGCAGTTTGCCACAGCCGAACACTGAAGCTTTCTTT	CASSLPQPNTEAFF
TRBD2	TRBJ2-1	TRBV5-1	NA	TGCGCCAGCAGCGTAGCGGGAATATCTGGGGAGCAGTTCTTC	CASSVAGISGEQFF
TRBD1	TRBJ2-1	TRBV5-6	NA	TGTGCCAGCGTGACAGGGAGAGGCAATGAGCAGTTCTTC	CASVTGRGNEQFF
TRBD2	TRBJ2-3	TRBV5-1	NA	TGCGCCAGCAGCACAGGGACTAGCGGGGCCACAGATACGCAGTATTTT	CASSTGTSGATDTQYF
TRBD2	TRBJ2-5	TRBV25-1	NA	TGTGCCAGCAGTGAAGGGCTAGCGGAAGCACAAGAGACCCAGTACTTC	CASSEGLAEAQETQYF
TRBD2	TRBJ2-1	TRBV5-1	NA	TGCGCCAGCAGCTTGGCGGGGGACCTAGCGGGGGGCTCCTACAATGAGCAGTTCTTC	CASSLAGDLAGGSYNEQFF
NA	TRBJ1-4	TRBV18	NA	TGTGCCAGCTCACCCGGATCAGGGGTTAATGAAAAACTGTTTTTT	CASSPGSGVNEKLFF
NA	TRBJ2-1	TRBV7-9	NA	TGTTCCAGCAGCCCCGGACAGTACAATGAGCAGTTCTTC	CSSSPGQYNEQFF
NA	TRBJ1-1	TRBV28	NA	TGTGCCAGCAGTTTACTCAGACAGGCCTGGGGGACTGAAGCTTTCTTT	CASSLLRQAWGTEAFF
NA	TRBJ2-6	TRBV19	NA	TGTGCCAGTAGTATAGATGGCATACCCACCGGGGCCAACGTCCTGACTTTC	CASSIDGIPTGANVLTF
TRBD1	TRBJ1-1	TRBV6-6	NA	TGTGCCAGCAGTTACTTAGACAGGGGGGACACTGAAGCTTTCTTT	CASSYLDRGDTEAFF
TRBD1	TRBJ2-5	TRBV9	NA	TGTGCCAGCAGTCTACAGGGGATTGGGGAGACCCAGTACTTC	CASSLQGIGETQYF
NA	TRBJ2-1	TRBV19	NA	TGTGCCAGTAGTATTGGGCTAGCTGAACCCCCCAATGAGCAGTTCTTC	CASSIGLAEPPNEQFF
NA	TRBJ2-5	TRBV27	NA	TGTGCCAGCAGAGTGCTCGGACTACAAGAGACCCAGTACTTC	CASRVLGLQETQYF
TRBD2	TRBJ2-7	TRBV10-3	NA	TGTGCCATCAGTACCGGGACTAGAGGGTTGTACGAGCAGTACTTC	CAISTGTRGLYEQYF
NA	TRBJ1-1	TRBV7-9	NA	TGTGCCAGCAGCTTAAGAAAACAGACGAACACTGAAGCTTTCTTT	CASSLRKQTNTEAFF
NA	TRBJ2-5	TRBV4-2	NA	TGTGCCAGCAGCCGAGCTGAGACCCAGTACTTC	CASSRAETQYF
TRBD2	TRBJ2-1	TRBV14	NA	TGTGCCAGCAGCCAAGTATGGCGGGAGGGCCCCAATGAGCAGTTCTTC	CASSQVWREGPNEQFF
TRBD1	TRBJ1-5	TRBV7-9	NA	TGTTCCAGCAGCTCCAACAGGGGCGCCAATAGCAATCAGCCCCAGCATTTT	CSSSSNRGANSNQPQHF
NA	TRBJ2-2	TRBV16	NA	TGTGCCAGCAGCCAATCGGCGGGGAACACCGGGGAGCTGTTTTTT	CASSQSAGNTGELFF
TRBD2	TRBJ2-7	TRBV28	NA	TGTGCCAGCAGTTTAAAAAAGGGGAGGGCCACCAACGAGCAGTACTTC	CASSLKKGRATNEQYF
TRBD1	TRBJ1-3	TRBV7-2	NA	TGTGCCAGCAGCCCCGACAGGGACACCATATATTTT	CASSPDRDTIYF
NA	TRBJ1-1	TRBV28	NA	TGTGCCAGCAGTCTTACAGTAATGGTAGCTGAAGCTTTCTTT	CASSLTVMVAEAFF
TRBD1	TRBJ2-7	TRBV5-8	few	TGTGCCAGCAGCTTGGGACAGGGGCTCTACGAGCAGTACTTC	CASSLGQGLYEQYF
NA	TRBJ2-1	TRBV9	NA	TGTGCCAGCAGCATCACCTACAATGAGCAGTTCTTC	CASSITYNEQFF